What follows is one TCR beta chain and its context. The data are from a study of tumor-infiltrating lymphocytes in oesophageal squamous cell carcinoma. The CDR3 totals 12 residues. TCRdb reprocessed the PCR reads via MiXCR and lists one record per CDR3 protein. The sample consists of over 10,000 distinct CDR3 sequences, around half of them appearing once. This receptor was obtained from a male donor with esophageal squamous cell carcinoma. This chain joins TRBV12-3 or TRBV12-4 and TRBJ2-1; unclear D gene. The end of the DNA fits TRBJ2-7 better, so the J call may be wrong. The sequencing input was esophageal tumor tissue. CDR3 protein: CASSLSVYEQYF. The DNA for the CDR3 is TGTGCCAGCAGTTTAAGTGTCTACGAGCAGTACTTC.